This T cell receptor beta chain was captured by sequencing in a study of blood T cells in healthy people across ages. With a J-beta primer mix and a sample-barcoded 5' primer, a second PCR ran about 7 to 12 cycles. One entry per CDR3 protein results from TCRdb running MiXCR on the 5' RACE reads. Found here are about 570,000 distinct CDR3 sequences, approximately 25% of them singletons; the top ten hold less than 20%. The sequenced sample was blood. This TCR was sampled from a woman aged 70-85 years in good health.

CDR3 DNA sequence: TGTGCCAGCAGAATAACAGGGGGCGGCTATGGCTACACCTTC. This sequence encodes CASRITGGGYGYTF. This chain uses TRBV28 with TRBJ1-2, with 9 bases identical to TRBD1. V was clipped by 6 bases and J by 4 bases; unmatched bases: 6. The CDR3 sequence is 14 residues long. Germline CDR1 and CDR2: MDHEN and SYDVKM.